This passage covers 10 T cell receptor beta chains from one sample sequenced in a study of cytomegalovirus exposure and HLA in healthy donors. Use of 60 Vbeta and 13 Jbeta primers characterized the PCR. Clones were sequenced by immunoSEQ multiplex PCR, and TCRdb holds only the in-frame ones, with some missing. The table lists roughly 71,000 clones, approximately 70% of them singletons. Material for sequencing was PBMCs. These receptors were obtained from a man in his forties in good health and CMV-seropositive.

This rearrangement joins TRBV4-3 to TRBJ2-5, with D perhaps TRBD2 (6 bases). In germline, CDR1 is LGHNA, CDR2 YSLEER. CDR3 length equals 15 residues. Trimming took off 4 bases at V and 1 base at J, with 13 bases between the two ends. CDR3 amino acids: CASSRKGTPQETQYF. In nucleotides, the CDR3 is TGCGCCAGCAGCCGGAAAGGGACTCCCCAAGAGACCCAGTACTTC.

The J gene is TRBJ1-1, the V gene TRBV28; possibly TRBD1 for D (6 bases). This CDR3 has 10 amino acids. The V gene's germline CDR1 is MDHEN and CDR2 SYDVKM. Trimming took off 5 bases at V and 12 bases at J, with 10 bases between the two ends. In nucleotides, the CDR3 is TGTGCCAGCAGTGACAGGAGGACTTTCTTT. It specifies CASSDRRTFF.

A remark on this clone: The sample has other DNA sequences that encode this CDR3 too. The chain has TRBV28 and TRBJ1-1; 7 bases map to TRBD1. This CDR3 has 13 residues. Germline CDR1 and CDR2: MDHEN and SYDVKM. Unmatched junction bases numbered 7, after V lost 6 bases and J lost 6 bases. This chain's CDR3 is CASRPAGTAEAFF. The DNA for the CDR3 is TGTGCCAGCAGGCCCGCCGGGACAGCTGAAGCTTTCTTT. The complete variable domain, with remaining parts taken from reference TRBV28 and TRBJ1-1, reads DVKVTQSSRYLVKRTGEKVFLECVQDMDHENMFWYRQDPGLGLRLIYFSYDVKMKEKGDIPEGYSVSREKKERFSLILESASTNQTSMYLCASRPAGTAEAFFGQGTRLTVV.

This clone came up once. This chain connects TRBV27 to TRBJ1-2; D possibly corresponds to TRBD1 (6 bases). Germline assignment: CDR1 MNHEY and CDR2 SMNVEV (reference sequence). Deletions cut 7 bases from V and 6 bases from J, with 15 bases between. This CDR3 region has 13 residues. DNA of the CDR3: TGTGCCAGCATTTCATCCAGGGGCAATGGCTACACCTTC. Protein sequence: CASISSRGNGYTF.

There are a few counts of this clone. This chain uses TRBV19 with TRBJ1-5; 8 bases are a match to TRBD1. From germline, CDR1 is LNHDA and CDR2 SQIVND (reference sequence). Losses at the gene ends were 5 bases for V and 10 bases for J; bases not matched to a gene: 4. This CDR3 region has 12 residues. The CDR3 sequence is CASSLRGQPQHF. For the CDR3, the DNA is TGTGCCAGTAGTCTCAGGGGGCAACCCCAGCATTTT.

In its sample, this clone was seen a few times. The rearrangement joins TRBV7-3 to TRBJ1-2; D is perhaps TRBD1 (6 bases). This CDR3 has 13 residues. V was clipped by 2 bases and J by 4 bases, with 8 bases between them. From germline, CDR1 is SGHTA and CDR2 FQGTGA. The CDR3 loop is CASSLDRSYGYTF. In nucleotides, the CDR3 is TGTGCCAGCAGCTTAGACAGGAGCTATGGCTACACCTTC. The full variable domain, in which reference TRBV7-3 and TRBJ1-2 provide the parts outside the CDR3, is GAGVSQTPSNKVTEKGKYVELRCDPISGHTALYWYRQSLGQGPEFLIYFQGTGAADDSGLPNDRFFAVRPEGSVSTLKIQRTERGDSAVYLCASSLDRSYGYTFGSGTRLTVV.

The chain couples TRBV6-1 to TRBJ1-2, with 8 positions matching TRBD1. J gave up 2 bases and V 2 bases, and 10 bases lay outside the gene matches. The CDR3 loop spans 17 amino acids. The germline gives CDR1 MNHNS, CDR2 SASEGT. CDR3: CASSEWWTGLGNYGYTF. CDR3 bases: TGTGCCAGCAGTGAATGGTGGACAGGGCTGGGAAACTATGGCTACACCTTC.

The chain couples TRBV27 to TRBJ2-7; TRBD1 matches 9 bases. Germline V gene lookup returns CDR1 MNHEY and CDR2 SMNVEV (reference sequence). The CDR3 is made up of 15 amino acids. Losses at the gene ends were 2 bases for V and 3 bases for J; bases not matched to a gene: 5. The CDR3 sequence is CASSLTGGKDYEQYF. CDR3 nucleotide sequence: TGTGCCAGCAGTTTAACAGGGGGCAAGGACTACGAGCAGTACTTC.

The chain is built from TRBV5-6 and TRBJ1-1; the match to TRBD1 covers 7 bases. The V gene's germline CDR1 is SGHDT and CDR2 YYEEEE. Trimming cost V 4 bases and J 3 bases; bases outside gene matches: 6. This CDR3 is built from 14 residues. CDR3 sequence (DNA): TGTGCCAGCAGCATCCAGGGGGAGGACACTGAAGCTTTCTTT. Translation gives CASSIQGEDTEAFF.

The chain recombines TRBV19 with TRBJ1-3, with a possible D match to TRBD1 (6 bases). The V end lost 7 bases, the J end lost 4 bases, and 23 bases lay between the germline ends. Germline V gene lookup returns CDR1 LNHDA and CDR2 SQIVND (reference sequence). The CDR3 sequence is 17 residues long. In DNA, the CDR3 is TGTGCCAGTACTATCGGTCGCAGGGGAGTTCCCGGAAACACCATATATTTT. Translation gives CASTIGRRGVPGNTIYF.